This T cell receptor (beta chain) was recovered during a study of blood T cell repertoires in COVID-19. Across the study: Samples came from the United States, Italy and Spain, spanning acute and convalescent COVID-19. In each case, the material was cDNA or gDNA derived from T cells, B-cell-depleted T cells, or PBMCs.

In the study's own analysis: Nucleated cell number was recorded as an estimate derived from reference gene primer amplification. The assay was immunoSEQ multiplex PCR, and TCRdb's table has in-frame clones only and misses some. The DNA gave D and trimming, while V, J and clone size come from that table. The sample contains 270,000 or so clones, 81% of which appear only once. V lost 6 bases to trimming and J lost 7 bases; unmatched junction nucleotides: 13. In germline, CDR1 is MNHEY, CDR2 SVGEGT. This CDR3 region has 16 residues. Sequences were obtained from peripheral blood. This TCR derives from a woman aged 55-69 years with active or convalescent COVID-19. V is TRBV6-2 or TRBV6-3 and J is TRBJ2-7; 12 nucleotides match TRBD1. In DNA form, the CDR3 reads TGTGCCAGCAGCCTACCCCCGGGACAGGGGGCGCGGGAGCAGTACTTC. Its protein product is CASSLPPGQGAREQYF.